This T cell receptor beta chain derives from a study of T-cell reconstitution after alpha-beta-depleted transplantation in children. Germline V gene data show CDR1 as LGHDT and CDR2 as YNNKEL (reference sequence). J gave up 13 bases and V 10 bases, and 32 bases lay outside the gene matches. CDR3 size: 20 residues. Unique molecular identifiers were incorporated when the TCRbeta library was constructed. Via MiXCR, TCRdb re-called the PCR reads, giving one row per CDR3 protein. The data show approximately 420,000 distinct CDR3 sequences, with around 9.9% seen just once and 4.5% to 7% held by the top ten.

This clonotype was sampled from a human donor who donated a stem cell graft to a child with acute myeloid leukemia. The rearrangement uses TRBV3-1 and TRBJ1-6; 9 bases line up with TRBD1. The sequences come from PBMCs from the stem cell graft donor, collected from the stem cell graft. The CDR3 protein is CATTQERPDRGFGDESPLHF. CDR3 bases: TGTGCCACCACCCAAGAGAGGCCGGACAGGGGATTTGGGGATGAAAGTCCCCTCCACTTT.